This is a list of T cell receptor beta chains from one sample in a study of T cell responses to AZD1222 COVID-19 vaccine. The data were produced by immunoSEQ multiplex PCR, yet TCRdb's version contains in-frame clones alone and is incomplete. The table has roughly 140,000 clones, over 75% seen once. The sample consisted of peripheral blood, taken on day 0 of AZD1222 vaccination. All receptors derive from an adult in good health. CDR3s include the opening cysteine and the closing phenylalanine or tryptophan. Each record gives: clone size, D gene, V gene, J gene, CDR3 DNA, CDR3 protein. The D gene is left open where the match is weak. A clone size is listed for some rows: how often the clone was seen (once, few, many), or a class if it is expanded.

clone size: NA; D gene: TRBD1; V gene: TRBV2; J gene: TRBJ2-2; CDR3 DNA: TGTGCCAGCAGAGGACAGGCCACCGGGGAGCTGTTTTTT; CDR3 protein: CASRGQATGELFF
clone size: NA; D gene: TRBD2; V gene: TRBV10-3; J gene: TRBJ2-5; CDR3 DNA: TGTGCCATCAGTGCTAGCGGGAGTTGGGAGGAGACCCAGTACTTC; CDR3 protein: CAISASGSWEETQYF
clone size: NA; D gene: NA; V gene: TRBV11-2; J gene: TRBJ2-1; CDR3 DNA: TGTGCCAGCAGCTTAGTTTCGGCGAGATATGAGCAGTTCTTC; CDR3 protein: CASSLVSARYEQFF
clone size: NA; D gene: NA; V gene: TRBV18; J gene: TRBJ2-3; CDR3 DNA: TGTGCCAGCTTCACCGCGTCAGATACGCAGTATTTT; CDR3 protein: CASFTASDTQYF
clone size: NA; D gene: NA; V gene: TRBV7-9; J gene: TRBJ2-5; CDR3 DNA: TGTGCCAGCAGCTTAGGTGAACTACTAAAAGAGACCCAGTACTTC; CDR3 protein: CASSLGELLKETQYF
clone size: NA; D gene: TRBD1; V gene: TRBV10-1; J gene: TRBJ1-5; CDR3 DNA: TGCGCCAGCCGTGACAGGGCCGTTAGCAATCAGCCCCAGCATTTT; CDR3 protein: CASRDRAVSNQPQHF
clone size: NA; D gene: NA; V gene: TRBV5-1; J gene: TRBJ1-2; CDR3 DNA: TGCGCCAGCAGCTTGCTCACCCCCCAGGGGATCGGCTACACCTTC; CDR3 protein: CASSLLTPQGIGYTF
clone size: NA; D gene: NA; V gene: TRBV12-3/TRBV12-4; J gene: TRBJ1-2; CDR3 DNA: TGTGCCAGCAGTTCAGGGCCCGGCGATGGCTACACCTTC; CDR3 protein: CASSSGPGDGYTF
clone size: NA; D gene: NA; V gene: TRBV24-1; J gene: TRBJ1-2; CDR3 DNA: TGTGCCACCAGTGCGGGGAGGGGCTATGGCTACACCTTC; CDR3 protein: CATSAGRGYGYTF
clone size: NA; D gene: NA; V gene: TRBV5-6; J gene: TRBJ1-1; CDR3 DNA: TGTGCCAGCAGCTCTCAGCGGGGTTTGAGGCACACTGAAGCTTTCTTT; CDR3 protein: CASSSQRGLRHTEAFF
clone size: NA; D gene: NA; V gene: TRBV12-3/TRBV12-4; J gene: TRBJ1-5; CDR3 DNA: TGTGCCAGCAGGCCCCAGGATCAGCCCCAGCATTTT; CDR3 protein: CASRPQDQPQHF
clone size: NA; D gene: NA; V gene: TRBV27; J gene: TRBJ2-7; CDR3 DNA: TGTGCCAGCAGTGCCCGAGGCGCCTCCTACGAGCAGTACTTC; CDR3 protein: CASSARGASYEQYF
clone size: NA; D gene: NA; V gene: TRBV5-6; J gene: TRBJ1-2; CDR3 DNA: TGTGCCAGCAGGCGGTGGGACGTCTATGGCTACACCTTC; CDR3 protein: CASRRWDVYGYTF
clone size: NA; D gene: NA; V gene: TRBV30; J gene: TRBJ2-5; CDR3 DNA: TGTGCCTGGAAAGATTGGACGCAGATGAAGACCCAGTACTTC; CDR3 protein: CAWKDWTQMKTQYF
clone size: NA; D gene: NA; V gene: TRBV18; J gene: TRBJ1-5; CDR3 DNA: TGTGCCAGCTCAGCAACAGGGCAAGGGATTCAGCCCCAGCATTTT; CDR3 protein: CASSATGQGIQPQHF
clone size: NA; D gene: NA; V gene: TRBV6-4; J gene: TRBJ1-1; CDR3 DNA: TGTGCCAGCAGAACTGGATGGGCTGAAGCTTTCTTT; CDR3 protein: CASRTGWAEAFF
clone size: NA; D gene: NA; V gene: TRBV14; J gene: TRBJ1-1; CDR3 DNA: TGTGCCAGCAGCCAACACCAGGTTGTTGAAGCTTTCTTT; CDR3 protein: CASSQHQVVEAFF
clone size: few; D gene: NA; V gene: TRBV5-1; J gene: TRBJ1-4; CDR3 DNA: TGCGCCACCAAGCAGGGAAGTGACCGTAATGAAAAACTGTTTTTT; CDR3 protein: CATKQGSDRNEKLFF